Here is one T cell receptor (beta chain) with its context. This sample was taken from a study of glioma-infiltrating T cells after dendritic cell vaccination. V shed 10 bases and J 8 bases; nucleotides not matched to a gene: 16. From germline, CDR1 is ENHRY and CDR2 SYGVKD. The CDR3 has 16 residues. Method: immunoSEQ multiplex PCR; TCRdb's copy keeps in-frame clones and lacks some. The data show tens of thousands of clones, 90% seen once. PBMC sampling occurred before vaccination, two weeks after the third dose, and at progression. The TCR comes from a human donor with glioblastoma. The source material was blood, sampled before dendritic cell vaccination. J is TRBJ2-1 and V is TRBV10-3; 11 bases align to TRBD2. In nucleotides, the CDR3 is TGTGCCACCAAGGTAGGGTCGGGACTAGCGGTTCATGAGCAGTTCTTC. As protein: CATKVGSGLAVHEQFF.